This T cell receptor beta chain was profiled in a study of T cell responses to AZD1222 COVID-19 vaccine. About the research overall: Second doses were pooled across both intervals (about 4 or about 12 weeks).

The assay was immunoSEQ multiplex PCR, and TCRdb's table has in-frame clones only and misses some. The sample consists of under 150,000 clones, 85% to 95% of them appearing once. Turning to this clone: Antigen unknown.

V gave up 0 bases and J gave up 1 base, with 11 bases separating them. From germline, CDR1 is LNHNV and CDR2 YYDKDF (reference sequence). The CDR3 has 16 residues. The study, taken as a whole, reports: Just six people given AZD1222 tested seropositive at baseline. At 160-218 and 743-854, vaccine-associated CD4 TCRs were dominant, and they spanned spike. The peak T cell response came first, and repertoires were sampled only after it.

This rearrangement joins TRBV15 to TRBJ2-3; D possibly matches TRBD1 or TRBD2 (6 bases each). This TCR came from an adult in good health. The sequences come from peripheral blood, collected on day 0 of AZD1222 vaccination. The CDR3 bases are TGTGCCACCAGCAGAGATAGGGGGGAGGGCACAGATACGCAGTATTTT. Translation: CATSRDRGEGTDTQYF.